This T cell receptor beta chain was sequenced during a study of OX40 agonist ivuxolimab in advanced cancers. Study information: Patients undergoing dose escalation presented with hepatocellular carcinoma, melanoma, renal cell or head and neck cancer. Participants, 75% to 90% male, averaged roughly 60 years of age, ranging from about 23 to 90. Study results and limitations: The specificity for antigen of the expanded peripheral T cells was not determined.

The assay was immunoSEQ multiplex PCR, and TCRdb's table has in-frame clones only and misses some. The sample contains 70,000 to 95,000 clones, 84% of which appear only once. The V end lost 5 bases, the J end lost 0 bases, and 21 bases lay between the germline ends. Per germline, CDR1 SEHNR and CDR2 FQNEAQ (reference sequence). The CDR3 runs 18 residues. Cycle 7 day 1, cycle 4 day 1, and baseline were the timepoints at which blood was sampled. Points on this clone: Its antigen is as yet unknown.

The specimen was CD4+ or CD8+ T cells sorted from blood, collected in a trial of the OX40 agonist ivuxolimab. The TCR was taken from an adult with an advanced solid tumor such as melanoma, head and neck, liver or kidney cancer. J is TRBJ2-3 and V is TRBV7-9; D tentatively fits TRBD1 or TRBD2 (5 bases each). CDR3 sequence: CASSQWGQRRASTDTQYF. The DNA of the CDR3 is TGTGCCAGCAGCCAGTGGGGCCAGCGGAGAGCTAGCACAGATACGCAGTATTTT.